One and the same sample provided the 18 T cell receptor beta chains below, sequenced in a study of T cells in Graves' hyperthyroidism and ophthalmopathy. It was RNA transcripts that yielded the amplified TCR beta CDR3 regions. The HTBI primer set served for first-round RT-PCR of the TCR CDR3. TCRdb called the multiplex PCR reads again in MiXCR, with one record for every CDR3 protein. The sample includes hundreds of thousands of distinct CDR3 sequences, 12% to 15% of them seen just once. Sequenced material: blood. These receptors came from a woman aged 18 to 35 with Graves' hyperthyroidism.

This sequence joins TRBV20-1 and TRBJ1-4; D uncertain. Germline V gives CDR1 DFQATT, CDR2 SNEGSKA (reference sequence). CDR3 length equals 12 residues. V gave up 3 bases and J gave up 8 bases, with 10 bases separating them. The CDR3 reads CSASKVEEKLFF. CDR3 DNA: TGCAGTGCTAGTAAGGTCGAAGAAAAACTGTTTTTT.

This clonotype appeared many times. The J gene is TRBJ2-7, the V gene TRBV28; the D gene could be TRBD1 or TRBD2 (5 bases each). The ends were cut back, 6 bases at V and 3 bases at J, with 18 bases in the middle. The CDR3 is made up of 15 amino acids. Germline CDR1 and CDR2: MDHEN and SYDVKM. The CDR3, as DNA: TGTGCCAGCAGGGGGGTAGGGGCATCGAGCTACGAGCAGTACTTC. Its translation: CASRGVGASSYEQYF.

The chain links TRBV19 to TRBJ1-2; perhaps TRBD1 as D (6 bases). Trimming pared 6 bases from V and 4 bases from J, leaving 18 bases between. This CDR3 contains 15 residues. CDR1 and CDR2 from the germline V gene are LNHDA and SQIVND (reference sequence). CDR3 coding DNA: TGTGCCAGTAGGGGAGGGCAGGGGAATCTCTATGGCTACACCTTC. The encoded protein is CASRGGQGNLYGYTF.

This clonotype has more than one count but fewer than ten. CDR3 coding DNA: TGTGCCAGACCTAGCGGCAGCTCCTACAATGAGCAGTTCTTC. Protein sequence: CARPSGSSYNEQFF. V usage is TRBV2 and J usage is TRBJ2-1, with TRBD2 matching over 7 bases. The CDR3 spans 14 residues. V shed 9 bases and J 0 bases; nucleotides not matched to a gene: 5. CDR1 and CDR2 from the germline V gene are SNHLY and FYNNEI.

The sample holds many counts of this clonotype. The chain is built from TRBV7-2 and TRBJ2-2, with D hard to call. The CDR3 extends over 13 amino acids. The V end lost 4 bases, the J end lost 6 bases, and 9 bases lay between the germline ends. Germline values: CDR1 SGHTA, CDR2 FQGNSA. The CDR3 region is CASSSRGAGELFF. In DNA, the CDR3 is TGTGCCAGCAGCTCCCGTGGGGCCGGGGAGCTGTTTTTT.

On this clonotype: The CDR3 carries no conserved terminal phenylalanine or tryptophan, so it likely arises from a read error. The chain couples TRBV7-2 to TRBJ2-3; D ambiguous. Germline V gives CDR1 SGHTA, CDR2 FQGNSA. V was pared by 0 bases and J by 0 bases, with 10 bases between. CDR3 length: 16 residues. The CDR3 nucleotides are TGTGCCAGCAGCTTAGCGGCTAGTCTAAGCACAGATACGCAGTATCTT. Encoded protein: CASSLAASLSTDTQYL.

This clonotype was seen at least ten times. The chain is built from TRBV11-3 and TRBJ2-1, with 7 bases fitting TRBD2. Germline V CDR1 and CDR2: SGHNT, YENEEA. Trimming took 0 bases from V and 8 from J; bases not matched to a gene: 1. This CDR3 is 13 amino acids long. CDR3 in DNA: TGTGCCAGCAGCTTAGAGGCGGGAGATGAGCAGTTCTTC. Amino acid sequence: CASSLEAGDEQFF.

This clonotype was recorded many times. This chain uses TRBV11-2 with TRBJ1-1; D uncertain. V lost 6 bases and J 7 bases, leaving 9 bases between the germline ends. This CDR3 region has 11 residues. Germline V gene sequence: CDR1 SGHAT, CDR2 FQNNGV. The CDR3 DNA reads TGTGCCAGCAGAACCGGGGTTGAAGCTTTCTTT. It is translated as CASRTGVEAFF.

In this sample, this clonotype turned up many times. The chain joins TRBV7-2 to TRBJ2-4; D might be TRBD2 (6 bases). The CDR3 loop spans 17 amino acids. Per germline, CDR1 SGHTA and CDR2 FQGNSA. V lost 5 bases and J lost 0, with 17 bases in between. This chain's CDR3 is CASSPGGVRAAKNIQYF. For the CDR3, the DNA is TGTGCCAGCAGCCCCGGAGGGGTGAGGGCAGCCAAAAACATTCAGTACTTC.

Only a few counts were recorded for this clonotype. This chain connects TRBV7-8 to TRBJ2-5, with TRBD1 matching 9 bases. Germline-derived CDR1 and CDR2 are SGHVS and FQNEAQ. Losses at the gene ends were 1 base for V and 4 bases for J; bases not matched to a gene: 10. This CDR3 contains 17 residues. The CDR3: CASSLELLTGGGETQYF. CDR3 bases: TGTGCCAGCAGCTTAGAGCTATTGACAGGGGGAGGAGAGACCCAGTACTTC.

Only a few counts were recorded for this clonotype. The chain combines TRBV18 with TRBJ2-1; 8 bases align to TRBD2. The CDR3 extends over 15 amino acids. V lost 6 bases and J lost 5; bases outside the gene matches: 9. Germline-derived CDR1 and CDR2 are KGHSH and LQKENI. DNA for the CDR3: TGTGCCAGCTCTTCAGCGGGAGTAGGGGACAATGAGCAGTTCTTC. Translating it yields CASSSAGVGDNEQFF.

This clonotype was detected many times. The chain joins TRBV12-3 or TRBV12-4 to TRBJ1-1, with TRBD1 as a possible D gene (6 bases). Trimming removed 3 bases at V and 2 bases at J, with 10 bases between. The CDR3 is made up of 14 amino acids. CDR3 in amino acids: CASSLGHPNTEAFF. CDR3 DNA: TGTGCCAGCAGTTTGGGACACCCTAACACTGAAGCTTTCTTT.

The chain uses TRBV12-3 or TRBV12-4 and TRBJ2-6; 9 bases map to TRBD1. CDR3 size: 19 residues. The V gene end was trimmed by 3 bases and the J gene end by 0 bases; junction bases not matched to a gene: 9. The CDR3 DNA reads TGTGCCAGCAGTTTCGGCCGGGACAGGGCGAGCTCTGGGGCCAACGTCCTGACTTTC. Translation: CASSFGRDRASSGANVLTF.

This clonotype came up a few times. CDR3 in amino acids: CASSPQDREVVNTEAFF. The DNA for the CDR3 is TGTGCCAGCAGCCCTCAGGACAGGGAGGTAGTGAACACTGAAGCTTTCTTT. V usage is TRBV7-9 and J usage is TRBJ1-1; the match to TRBD1 covers 8 bases. The CDR3 is 17 amino acids. CDR1 is SEHNR, CDR2 FQNEAQ, per germline (reference sequence). V trimming: 5 bases; J trimming: 0 bases; junction bases outside the gene matches: 11.

This clonotype was counted at least ten times. This chain links TRBV29-1 with TRBJ2-7, with 9 positions matching TRBD1. The CDR3 length is 13 residues. Germline V lookup: CDR1 SQVTM, CDR2 ANQGSEA. V was pared by 6 bases and J by 1 base, with 4 bases of the junction left unmatched. The CDR3 reads CSVGQGISYEQYF. In nucleotides, the CDR3 is TGCAGCGTCGGACAGGGGATTTCCTACGAGCAGTACTTC.

In its sample, this clonotype was seen many times. The chain is built from TRBV11-2 and TRBJ2-1; 13 nucleotides match TRBD2. Trimming removed 5 bases from V and 9 bases from J; junction bases left unmatched: 13. This CDR3 has 17 residues. Looked up from germline, CDR1 is SGHAT and CDR2 is FQNNGV. Here the CDR3 reads CASSIGTSGIRRVEQFF. The CDR3, as DNA: TGTGCCAGCAGCATAGGGACTAGCGGGATACGGCGGGTTGAGCAGTTCTTC. The whole variable domain, remainder taken from reference TRBV11-2 and TRBJ2-1, is EAGVAQSPRYKIIEKRQSVAFWCNPISGHATLYWYQQILGQGPKLLIQFQNNGVVDDSQLPKDRFSAERLKGVDSTLKIQPAKLEDSAVYLCASSIGTSGIRRVEQFFGPGTRLTVL.

This clonotype was picked up many times. The chain uses TRBV20-1 and TRBJ2-7; 7 bases map to TRBD1. Germline loops: CDR1 DFQATT, CDR2 SNEGSKA (reference sequence). This CDR3 contains 14 residues. V shed 6 bases and J 2 bases; nucleotides not matched to a gene: 10. This CDR3 reads CSAPGQAPTYEQYF. For the CDR3, the DNA is TGCAGTGCCCCTGGACAGGCCCCTACCTACGAGCAGTACTTC.

V gene TRBV11-1 combines with J gene TRBJ2-7, with TRBD2 matching 12 bases. Per the germline V gene, CDR1 is SGHAT and CDR2 is FQDESV (reference sequence). The CDR3 has 18 residues. The V and J ends lost 4 bases and 2 bases, in that order; junction bases with no gene match: 12. The CDR3 nucleotides read TGTGCCAGCAGCTCCGGGACAGGGGCTAGCGGGAGGGCCTACGAGCAGTACTTC. This gives the protein CASSSGTGASGRAYEQYF.